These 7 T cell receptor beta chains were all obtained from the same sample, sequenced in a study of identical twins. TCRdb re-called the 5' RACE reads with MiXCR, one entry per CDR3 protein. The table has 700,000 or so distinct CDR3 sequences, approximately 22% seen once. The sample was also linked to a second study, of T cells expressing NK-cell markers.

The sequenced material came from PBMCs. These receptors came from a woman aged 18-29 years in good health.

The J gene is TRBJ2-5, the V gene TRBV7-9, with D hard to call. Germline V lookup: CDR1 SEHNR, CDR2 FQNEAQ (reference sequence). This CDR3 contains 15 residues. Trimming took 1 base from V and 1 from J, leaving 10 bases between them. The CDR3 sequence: CASSLVPGSQETQYF. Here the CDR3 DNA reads TGTGCCAGCAGCTTAGTTCCAGGTTCCCAAGAGACCCAGTACTTC.

CDR3 coding DNA: TGTGCCAGCAGCTTAGGTCCCCTACCGGGGAAGCTGTTTTTT. This codes for CASSLGPLPGKLFF. The chain couples TRBV7-2 to TRBJ2-2; D possibly corresponds to TRBD2 (5 bases). This CDR3 spans 14 amino acids. Trimming removed 1 base at V and 12 bases at J, with 15 bases between. CDR1 is SGHTA, CDR2 FQGNSA, per germline.

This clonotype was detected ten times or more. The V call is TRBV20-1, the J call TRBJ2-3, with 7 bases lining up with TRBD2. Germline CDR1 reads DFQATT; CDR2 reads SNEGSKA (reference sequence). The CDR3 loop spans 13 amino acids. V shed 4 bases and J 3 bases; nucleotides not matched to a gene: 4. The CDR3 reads CSATPGLTDTQYF. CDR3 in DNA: TGCAGTGCTACCCCGGGACTAACAGATACGCAGTATTTT.

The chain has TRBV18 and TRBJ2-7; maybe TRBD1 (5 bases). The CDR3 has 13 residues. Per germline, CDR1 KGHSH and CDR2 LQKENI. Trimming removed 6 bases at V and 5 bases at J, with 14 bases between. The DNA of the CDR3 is TGTGCCAGCTCCCCCGGCAGGGTTAACGAGCAGTACTTC. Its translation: CASSPGRVNEQYF.

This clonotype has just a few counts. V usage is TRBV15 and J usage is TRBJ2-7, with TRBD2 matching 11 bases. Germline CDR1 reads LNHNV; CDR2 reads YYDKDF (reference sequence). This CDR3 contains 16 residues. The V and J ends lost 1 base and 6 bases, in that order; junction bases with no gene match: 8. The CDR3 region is CATSRALAGGNTEQYF. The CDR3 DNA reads TGTGCCACCAGCAGAGCCCTAGCGGGAGGTAACACCGAGCAGTACTTC.

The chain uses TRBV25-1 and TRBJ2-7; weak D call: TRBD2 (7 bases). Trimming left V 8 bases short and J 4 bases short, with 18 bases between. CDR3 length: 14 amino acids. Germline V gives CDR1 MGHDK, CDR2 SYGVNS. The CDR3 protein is CASSKGGNFYEQYF. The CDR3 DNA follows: TGTGCCAGCTCTAAGGGGGGGAATTTTTACGAGCAGTACTTC.

CDR3 loop: CSAKVGNTGELFF. The CDR3, as DNA: TGCAGTGCTAAGGTGGGGAACACCGGGGAGCTGTTTTTT. The rearrangement links TRBV20-1 to TRBJ2-2, with D unresolved. This CDR3 comprises 13 residues. Deletions cut 4 bases from V and 1 base from J, with 7 bases between. From germline, CDR1 is DFQATT and CDR2 SNEGSKA (reference sequence).